This T cell receptor beta chain originates from a study of blood T cell repertoires in COVID-19. V lost 4 bases and J 0 bases, leaving 13 bases between the germline ends. Per germline, CDR1 MGHRA and CDR2 YSYEKL. This CDR3 is 16 amino acids long. Sequencing used immunoSEQ multiplex PCR; TCRdb keeps in-frame clones, though not all of them. The sample lists about 71,000 clones; 75% to 90% were seen once. The chain couples TRBV4-1 to TRBJ1-3; D remains ambiguous. The clonotype originates from a man aged 50 or older with acute or convalescent COVID-19. Sequencing was performed on peripheral blood. This CDR3 is CASSPTDIYSGNTIYF. The CDR3 region has the DNA TGCGCCAGCAGCCCCACCGACATCTACTCTGGAAACACCATATATTTT.